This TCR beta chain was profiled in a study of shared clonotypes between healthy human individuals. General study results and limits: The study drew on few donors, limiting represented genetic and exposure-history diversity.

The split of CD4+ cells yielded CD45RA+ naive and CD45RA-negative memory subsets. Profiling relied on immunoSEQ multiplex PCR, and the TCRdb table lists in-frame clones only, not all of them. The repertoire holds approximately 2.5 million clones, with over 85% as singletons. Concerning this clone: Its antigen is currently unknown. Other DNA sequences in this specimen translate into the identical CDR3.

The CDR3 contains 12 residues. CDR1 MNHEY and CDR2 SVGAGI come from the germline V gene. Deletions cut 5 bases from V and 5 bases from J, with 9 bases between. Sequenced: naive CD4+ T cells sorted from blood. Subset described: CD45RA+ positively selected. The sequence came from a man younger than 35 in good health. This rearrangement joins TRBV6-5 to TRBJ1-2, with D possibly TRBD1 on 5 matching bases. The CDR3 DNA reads TGTGCCAGCAGTCCTACAGGATATGGCTACACCTTC. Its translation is CASSPTGYGYTF.